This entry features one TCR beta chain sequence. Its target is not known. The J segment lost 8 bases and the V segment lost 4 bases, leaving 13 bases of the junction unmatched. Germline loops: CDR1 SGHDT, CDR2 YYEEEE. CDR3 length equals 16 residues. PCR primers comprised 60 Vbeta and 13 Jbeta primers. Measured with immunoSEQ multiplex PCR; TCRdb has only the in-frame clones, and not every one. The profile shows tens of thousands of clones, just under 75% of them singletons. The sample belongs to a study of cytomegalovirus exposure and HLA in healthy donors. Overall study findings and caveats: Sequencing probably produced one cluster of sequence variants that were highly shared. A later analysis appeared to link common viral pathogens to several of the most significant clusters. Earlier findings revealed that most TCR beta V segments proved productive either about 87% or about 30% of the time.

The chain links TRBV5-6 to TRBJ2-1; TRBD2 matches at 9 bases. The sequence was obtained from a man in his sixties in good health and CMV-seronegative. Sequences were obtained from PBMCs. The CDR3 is CASSQDAGGPGYEQFF. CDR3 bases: TGTGCCAGCAGCCAAGATGCGGGGGGGCCGGGTTATGAGCAGTTCTTC.